Listed here is a single TCR beta chain. Its target is not known. The data stem from a study of PD-1 blockade in classical Hodgkin lymphoma. Notes on the study in general: What drove the repertoire differences, possibly disease activity or prior therapy, has not been defined. The CD4+ diversity rise by C4D1 was clearest in complete responders.

Germline V gene data show CDR1 as MDHEN and CDR2 as SYDVKM. The CDR3 covers 15 residues. Trimming stripped 5 bases from V and 4 bases from J, with 15 bases between. The sample's time point: cycle 4 day 1 (C4D1), after less than 7 weeks of nivolumab. No patient escaped relapse after autologous stem cell transplantation, and brentuximab vedotin exposure varied. Reported best responses ranged across complete response, partial response or progressive disease. Measured with immunoSEQ multiplex PCR; TCRdb has only the in-frame clones, and not every one. Here the sample spans more than 75,000 clones, roughly 91% being singletons.

The TCR comes from a human donor with classical Hodgkin lymphoma. The chain joins TRBV28 to TRBJ2-1, with D perhaps TRBD1 (6 bases). Sequences were derived from peripheral blood mononuclear cells (PBMCs), sampled before the fourth cycle of nivolumab. The CDR3 nucleotides are TGTGCCAGCAGTCCCAACAGAGGGGGTTACAATGAGCAGTTCTTC. It yields the protein CASSPNRGGYNEQFF.